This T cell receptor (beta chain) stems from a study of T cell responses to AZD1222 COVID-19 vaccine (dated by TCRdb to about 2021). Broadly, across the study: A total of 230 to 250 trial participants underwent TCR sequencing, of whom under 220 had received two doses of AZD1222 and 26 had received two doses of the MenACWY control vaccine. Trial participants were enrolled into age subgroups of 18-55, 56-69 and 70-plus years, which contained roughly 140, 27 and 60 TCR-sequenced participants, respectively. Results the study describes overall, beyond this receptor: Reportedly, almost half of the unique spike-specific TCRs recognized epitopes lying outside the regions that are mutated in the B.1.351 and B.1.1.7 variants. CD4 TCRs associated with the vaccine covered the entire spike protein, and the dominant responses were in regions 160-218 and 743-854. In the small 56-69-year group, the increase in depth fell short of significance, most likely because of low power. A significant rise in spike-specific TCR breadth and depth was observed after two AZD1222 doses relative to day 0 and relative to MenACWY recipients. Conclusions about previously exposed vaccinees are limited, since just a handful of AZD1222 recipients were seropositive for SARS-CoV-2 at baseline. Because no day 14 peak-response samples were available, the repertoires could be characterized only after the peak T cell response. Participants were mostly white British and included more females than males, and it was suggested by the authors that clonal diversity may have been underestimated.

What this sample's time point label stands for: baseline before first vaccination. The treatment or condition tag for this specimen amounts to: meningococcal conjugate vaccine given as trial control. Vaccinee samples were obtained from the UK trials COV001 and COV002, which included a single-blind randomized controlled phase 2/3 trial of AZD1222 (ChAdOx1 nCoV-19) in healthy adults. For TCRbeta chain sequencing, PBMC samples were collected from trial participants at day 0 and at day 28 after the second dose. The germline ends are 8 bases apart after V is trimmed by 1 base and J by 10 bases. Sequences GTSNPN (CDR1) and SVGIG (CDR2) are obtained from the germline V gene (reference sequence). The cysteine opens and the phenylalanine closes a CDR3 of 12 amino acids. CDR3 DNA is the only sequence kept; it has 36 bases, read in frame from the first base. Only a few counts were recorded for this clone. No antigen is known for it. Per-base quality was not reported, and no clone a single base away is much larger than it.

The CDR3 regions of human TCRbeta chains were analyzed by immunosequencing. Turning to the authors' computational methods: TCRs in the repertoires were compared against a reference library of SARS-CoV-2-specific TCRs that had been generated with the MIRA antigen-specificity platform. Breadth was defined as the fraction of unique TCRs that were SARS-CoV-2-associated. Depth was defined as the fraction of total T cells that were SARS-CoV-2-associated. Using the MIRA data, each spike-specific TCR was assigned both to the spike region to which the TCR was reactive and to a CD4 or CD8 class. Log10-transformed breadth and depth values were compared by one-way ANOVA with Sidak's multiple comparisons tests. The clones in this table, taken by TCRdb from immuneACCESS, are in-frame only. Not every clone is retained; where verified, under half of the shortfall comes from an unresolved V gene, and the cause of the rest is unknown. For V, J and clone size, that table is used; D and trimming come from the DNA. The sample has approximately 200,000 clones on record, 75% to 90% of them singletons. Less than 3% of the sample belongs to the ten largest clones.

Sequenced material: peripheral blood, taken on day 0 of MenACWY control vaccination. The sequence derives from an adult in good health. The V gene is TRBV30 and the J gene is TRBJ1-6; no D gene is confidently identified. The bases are TGTGCCTGGAGTGAAGGAGGATCACCCCTCCACTTT. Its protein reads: CAWSEGGSPLHF.